Included here is one T cell receptor (beta chain) sequence, with context. This entry belongs to a study of blood T cell repertoires in COVID-19. V shed 6 bases, J shed 0 bases, and the junction held 8 bases outside the gene matches. Germline lookup yields CDR1 ENHRY and CDR2 SYGVKD. CDR3 size: 18 residues. Sequencing was performed with immunoSEQ multiplex PCR; in TCRdb, only in-frame clones are kept and a portion is missing. The repertoire consists of approximately 280,000 clones, with 85% occurring once and the leading ten covering roughly 2.5%. This chain uses TRBV10-3 with TRBJ2-3; 14 nucleotides agree with TRBD2. Sequenced sample: PBMCs or T cells enriched from blood (not recorded which). This receptor was taken from a woman in her fifties or sixties who had recovered from COVID-19. Here the CDR3 DNA reads TGTGCCATCAGCCGGGGACTAGCGGGAGAGTCGAGCACAGATACGCAGTATTTT. Protein product: CAISRGLAGESSTDTQYF.